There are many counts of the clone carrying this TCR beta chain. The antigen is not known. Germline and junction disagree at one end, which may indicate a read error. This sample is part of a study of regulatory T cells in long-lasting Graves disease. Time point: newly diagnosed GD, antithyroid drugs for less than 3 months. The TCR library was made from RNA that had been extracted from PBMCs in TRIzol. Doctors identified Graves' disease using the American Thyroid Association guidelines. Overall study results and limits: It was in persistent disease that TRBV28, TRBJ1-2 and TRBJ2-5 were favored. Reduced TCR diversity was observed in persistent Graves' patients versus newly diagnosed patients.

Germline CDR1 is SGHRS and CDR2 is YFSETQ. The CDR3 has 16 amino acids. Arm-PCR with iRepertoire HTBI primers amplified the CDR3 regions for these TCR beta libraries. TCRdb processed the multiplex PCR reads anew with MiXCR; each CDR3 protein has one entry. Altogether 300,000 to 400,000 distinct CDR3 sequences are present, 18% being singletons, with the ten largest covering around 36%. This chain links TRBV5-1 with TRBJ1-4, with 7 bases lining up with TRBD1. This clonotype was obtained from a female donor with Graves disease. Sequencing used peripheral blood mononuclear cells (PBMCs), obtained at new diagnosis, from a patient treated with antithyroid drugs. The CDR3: CASSLGGQGGHEKLFF. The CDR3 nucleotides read TGTGCCAGCAGCTTGGGCGGGCAGGGGGGACATGAAAAACTGTTTTTT.